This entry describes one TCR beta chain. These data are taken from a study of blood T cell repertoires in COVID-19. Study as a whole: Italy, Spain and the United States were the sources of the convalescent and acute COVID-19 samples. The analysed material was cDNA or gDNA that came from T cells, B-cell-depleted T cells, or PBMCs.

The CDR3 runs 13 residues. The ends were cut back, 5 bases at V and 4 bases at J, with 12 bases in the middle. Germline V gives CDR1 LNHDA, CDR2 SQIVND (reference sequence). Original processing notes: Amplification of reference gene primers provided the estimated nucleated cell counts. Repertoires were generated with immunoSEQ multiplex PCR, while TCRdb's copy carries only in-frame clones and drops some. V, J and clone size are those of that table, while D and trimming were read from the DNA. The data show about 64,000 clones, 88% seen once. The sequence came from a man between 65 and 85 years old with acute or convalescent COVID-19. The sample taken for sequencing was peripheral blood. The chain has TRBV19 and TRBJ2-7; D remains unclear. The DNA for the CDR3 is TGTGCCAGTAGTCTATTTGTTTCATACGAGCAGTACTTC. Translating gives CASSLFVSYEQYF.